This TCR beta chain was documented in a study of T cell responses to AZD1222 COVID-19 vaccine. Trimming left V 0 bases short and J 3 bases short, with 10 bases between. This CDR3 region has 16 residues. Germline V gene lookup returns CDR1 SGHRS and CDR2 YFSETQ. Sequenced by immunoSEQ multiplex PCR; TCRdb stores in-frame clones only, minus some. Among more than 150,000 clones listed, about 93% were seen once. The material sequenced was peripheral blood, taken 28 days after the second AZD1222 dose. The receptor comes from an adult who received the AZD1222 COVID-19 vaccine. This rearrangement joins TRBV5-1 to TRBJ1-6; D is perhaps TRBD1 (5 bases). The CDR3 nucleotides are TGCGCCAGCAGCTTGGCCGACAGTATCTATAATTCACCCCTCCACTTT. Protein sequence: CASSLADSIYNSPLHF. Based on the CDR3 plus reference TRBV5-1 and TRBJ1-6, the full variable domain is KAGVTQTPRYLIKTRGQQVTLSCSPISGHRSVSWYQQTPGQGLQFLFEYFSETQRNKGNFPGRFSGRQFSNSRSEMNVSTLELGDSALYLCASSLADSIYNSPLHFGNGTRLTVT.